The entry that follows covers one TCR beta chain sequence. CDR1 and CDR2 from the germline V gene are DFQATT and SNEGSKA (reference sequence). With 0 bases clipped from V and 7 bases from J, the junction kept 12 bases outside the gene matches. CDR3 length: 15 amino acids. With a J-beta primer mix and a sample-barcoded 5' primer, a second PCR ran 7 to 11 cycles. TCRdb independently ran MiXCR on the 5' RACE reads; one entry per CDR3 protein. The table includes 630,000 or so distinct CDR3 sequences, about 32% detected once. These data belong to a study of blood T cells in healthy people across ages. The sequenced sample was blood. The chain employs TRBV20-1 and TRBJ2-7, with 7 nucleotides matching TRBD1. This receptor was obtained from a woman aged 80 or over in good health. CDR3 loop: CSAREGTVTYNEQYF. DNA of the CDR3: TGCAGTGCTAGAGAAGGGACAGTCACCTACAATGAGCAGTACTTC.